Shown below are 23 T cell receptor beta chains from a single sample sequenced in a study of T cell repertoires in cytomegalovirus infection. TCRdb reanalysed the reads using MiXCR and keeps one entry per CDR3 protein. The table lists fewer than 550,000 distinct CDR3 sequences, approximately 10% of them singletons. Specimen: PBMCs. The receptors here all came from a human donor in good health (CMV status not recorded). Some clones in this sample may be carry-over from other donors' samples.

In its sample, this clonotype was seen a few times. V is TRBV3-1 and J is TRBJ1-2; tentative D call: TRBD1 (6 bases). The CDR3 loop spans 14 amino acids. Germline CDR1 and CDR2: LGHDT and YNNKEL (reference sequence). The V end lost 1 base, the J end lost 8 bases, and 14 bases lay between the germline ends. The CDR3 loop is CASSQGVQGRGYTF. CDR3 nucleotide sequence: TGTGCCAGCAGCCAAGGCGTACAGGGAAGAGGCTACACCTTC.

In this sample, this clonotype turned up many times. The J gene is TRBJ1-2, the V gene TRBV27; D is uncertain. V was pared by 4 bases and J by 6 bases, with 18 bases between. CDR1 is MNHEY and CDR2 is SMNVEV in the germline V gene (reference sequence). The CDR3 has 15 amino acids. The DNA for the CDR3 is TGTGCCAGCAGTTCGTCGATCGGAGCAACTGATGGCTACACCTTC. It encodes CASSSSIGATDGYTF.

This clonotype was counted between two and nine times. The CDR3 loop is CASSREVDSSQPQHF. The CDR3 nucleotides read TGTGCCAGTAGTAGAGAAGTGGATTCGAGTCAGCCCCAGCATTTT. The chain employs TRBV19 and TRBJ1-5; D gene unclear. The CDR3 consists of 15 residues. From germline, CDR1 is LNHDA and CDR2 SQIVND (reference sequence). The V end was cut by 4 bases, the J end by 6 bases, with 16 bases between.

In its sample, this clonotype was seen many times. The J gene is TRBJ2-2, the V gene TRBV28; D is uncertain. The CDR3 is 15 residues long. V dropped 7 bases and J dropped 0 bases, with 12 bases sitting between them. The germline gives CDR1 MDHEN, CDR2 SYDVKM. CDR3 sequence reads: CASTPGRSNTGELFF. The CDR3 nucleotides read TGTGCCAGCACCCCAGGACGGTCGAACACCGGGGAGCTGTTTTTT. The variable domain in full, completed from reference TRBV28 and TRBJ2-2, reads DVKVTQSSRYLVKRTGEKVFLECVQDMDHENMFWYRQDPGLGLRLIYFSYDVKMKEKGDIPEGYSVSREKKERFSLILESASTNQTSMYLCASTPGRSNTGELFFGEGSRLTVL.

This clonotype was detected ten times or more. The chain joins TRBV20-1 to TRBJ2-1; D ambiguous. CDR1 DFQATT and CDR2 SNEGSKA come from the germline V gene (reference sequence). The CDR3 covers 15 residues. Trimming removed 6 bases from V and 1 base from J, with 16 bases in between. As DNA, the CDR3 is TGCAGTGCGTGCAGAGTCTTAGGATCCTACAATGAGCAGTTCTTC. Translating it yields CSACRVLGSYNEQFF.

The chain recombines TRBV18 with TRBJ1-2; a weak D match, TRBD1 (5 bases). The length of the CDR3 is 16 residues. Trimming stripped 1 base from V and 0 bases from J, with 12 bases between. In germline, CDR1 is KGHSH, CDR2 LQKENI. CDR3 in amino acids: CASSPRDRVSNYGYTF. CDR3 sequence (DNA): TGTGCCAGCTCACCACGCGACAGAGTCTCTAACTATGGCTACACCTTC.

The V and J genes are TRBV30 and TRBJ1-5; 8 nucleotides match TRBD1. The CDR3 length is 13 residues. J was trimmed by 7 bases and V by 2 bases; bases with no gene match: 4. Germline V CDR1 and CDR2: GTSNPN, SVGIG (reference sequence). The CDR3 nucleotides are TGTGCCTGGAGTACCGACAGGGGCCAGCCCCAGCATTTT. It yields the protein CAWSTDRGQPQHF.

This clonotype has just one count. One base away lies a much larger clone, so this may be a sequencing read error. The chain couples TRBV12-3 or TRBV12-4 to TRBJ2-4; no definite D call. The CDR3 runs 14 residues. This CDR3 is CASSPPVAKDIQYF. CDR3 DNA: TGTGCCAGCAGCCCCCCTGTAGCCAAAGACATTCAGTACTTC.

This clonotype was counted a few times. V is TRBV20-1 and J is TRBJ1-2, with TRBD1 as a possible D gene (5 bases). The CDR3 sequence is 14 residues long. Between the trimmed V and J ends, which lost 0 bases and 3 bases, there was a span of 11 bases. Looked up from germline, CDR1 is DFQATT and CDR2 is SNEGSKA (reference sequence). The CDR3, as DNA: TGCAGTGCTAGAGATCAGGCAGGGTACTATGGCTACACCTTC. This gives the protein CSARDQAGYYGYTF.

The gene calls are TRBV3-1 and TRBJ2-2; TRBD2 matches 8 bases. CDR1 and CDR2 from the germline V gene are LGHDT and YNNKEL (reference sequence). There are 16 residues in the CDR3. Trimming cost V 2 bases and J 5 bases; bases outside gene matches: 7. CDR3 region: CASSQPGGPGTGELFF. The CDR3 DNA is TGTGCCAGCAGCCAACCGGGGGGGCCGGGTACCGGGGAGCTGTTTTTT.

This clonotype showed up just a few times. The gene calls are TRBV2 and TRBJ1-4; no clear D gene. Germline V gene lookup returns CDR1 SNHLY and CDR2 FYNNEI. The length of the CDR3 is 13 residues. The ends were cut back, 7 bases at V and 3 bases at J, with 9 bases in the middle. For the CDR3, the DNA is TGTGCCAGCAAGTCGCTCTCTAATGAAAAACTGTTTTTT. This codes for CASKSLSNEKLFF.

This clonotype was observed at least ten times. The chain couples TRBV7-2 to TRBJ2-3, with a weak D call TRBD2 (5 bases). From germline, CDR1 is SGHTA and CDR2 FQGNSA. The CDR3 is 15 amino acids. The ends were cut back, 3 bases at V and 3 bases at J, with 13 bases in the middle. The CDR3 protein is CASSLREPSTDTQYF. The CDR3 coding sequence is TGTGCCAGCAGCTTGAGGGAGCCGAGTACAGATACGCAGTATTTT.

The CDR3 protein is CASRENAGTPYGYTF. DNA for the CDR3: TGTGCCAGCAGGGAAAACGCCGGGACACCTTATGGCTACACCTTC. The V call is TRBV12-3 or TRBV12-4, the J call TRBJ1-2, with D possibly matching TRBD1 (6 bases). This CDR3 is 15 amino acids long. The V and J ends lost 6 bases and 5 bases respectively, with 19 bases between them.

This clonotype was observed at least ten times. The V and J genes are TRBV20-1 and TRBJ2-3; the match to TRBD1 covers 7 bases. V gave up 3 bases and J gave up 3 bases; unmatched junction bases: 9. CDR1 and CDR2 (germline): DFQATT, SNEGSKA (reference sequence). This CDR3 spans 15 amino acids. CDR3 amino acids: CSASKSQGDTDTQYF. CDR3 sequence (DNA): TGCAGTGCTAGTAAGAGTCAGGGGGATACAGATACGCAGTATTTT.

This clonotype has a handful of counts. The chain couples TRBV29-1 to TRBJ1-6, with D maybe TRBD1 (5 bases). The CDR3 is 13 amino acids. V lost 6 bases to trimming and J lost 5 bases, with 11 bases between them. The germline V gene encodes CDR1 SQVTM and CDR2 ANQGSEA. CDR3 sequence reads: CSVDDRHNSPLHF. CDR3 nucleotides: TGCAGCGTGGATGACAGACATAATTCACCCCTCCACTTT. Drawing the rest from reference TRBV29-1 and TRBJ1-6, the complete variable domain is SAVISQKPSRDICQRGTSLTIQCQVDSQVTMMFWYRQQPGQSLTLIATANQGSEATYESGFVIDKFPISRPNLTFSTLTVSNMSPEDSSIYLCSVDDRHNSPLHFGNGTRLTVT.

This clonotype has at least ten counts. The J gene is TRBJ1-4, the V gene TRBV6-2 or TRBV6-3; a weak D match, TRBD1 (5 bases). V lost 10 bases and J lost 6, with 18 bases in between. CDR1 is MNHEY and CDR2 is SVGEGT in the germline V gene. This CDR3 is 14 amino acids long. The CDR3 DNA reads as TGTGCCATCCGGGACCCTCGGCTTTATGAAAAACTGTTTTTT. This translates into CAIRDPRLYEKLFF.

The V gene is TRBV20-1, the J gene TRBJ2-5; TRBD2 matches at 13 bases. V lost 6 bases and J lost 5; bases outside the gene matches: 24. The CDR3 has 20 residues. In germline, CDR1 is DFQATT, CDR2 SNEGSKA (reference sequence). This chain's CDR3 is CSADPGTSGNVRGVVETQYF. CDR3 nucleotides: TGCAGTGCCGATCCCGGGACTAGCGGGAATGTGCGCGGTGTAGTGGAGACCCAGTACTTC.

This clonotype appeared a few times. This sequence joins TRBV15 and TRBJ2-7; perhaps D is TRBD1 or TRBD2 (5 bases each). Per germline, CDR1 LNHNV and CDR2 YYDKDF (reference sequence). The CDR3 runs 14 residues. The V and J ends lost 2 bases and 4 bases respectively, with 12 bases between them. The CDR3 DNA reads TGTGCCACCAGCAGACGGGACGTCTTGTACGAGCAGTACTTC. It encodes CATSRRDVLYEQYF.

This clonotype came up many times. J is TRBJ2-1 and V is TRBV7-2; maybe TRBD2 (6 bases). This CDR3 comprises 16 residues. The V and J ends lost 2 bases and 0 bases respectively, with 11 bases between them. The germline V gene encodes CDR1 SGHTA and CDR2 FQGNSA. The CDR3 DNA sequence: TGTGCCAGCAGCTTATTAGGAGGGAGCTCCTACAATGAGCAGTTCTTC. Protein product: CASSLLGGSSYNEQFF.

The genes are TRBV3-1 and TRBJ1-4; D might be TRBD1 (5 bases). V lost 1 base, J lost 4 bases, and 13 bases lay in between. Germline CDR1 and CDR2: LGHDT and YNNKEL (reference sequence). The CDR3 has 16 amino acids. Written as DNA, the CDR3 is TGTGCCAGCAGCCAAGCCGCGACAGCCTATAATGAAAAACTGTTTTTT. As protein: CASSQAATAYNEKLFF.

The chain recombines TRBV4-2 with TRBJ1-5; TRBD1 aligns across 8 bases. V was pared by 0 bases and J by 2 bases, with 3 bases of the junction left unmatched. CDR3 length: 16 amino acids. CDR1 LGHNA and CDR2 YNFKEQ come from the germline V gene. In DNA form, the CDR3 reads TGTGCCAGCAGCCAAGAGTGGGGACAGGGCAATCAGCCCCAGCATTTT. Amino acid sequence: CASSQEWGQGNQPQHF.

Many counts were recorded for this clonotype. The genes are TRBV7-3 and TRBJ1-1, with D perhaps matching TRBD1 (6 bases). This CDR3 has 13 residues. CDR1 and CDR2 from the germline V gene are SGHTA and FQGTGA. The germline V and J ends were trimmed by 5 bases and 5 bases, with 12 bases remaining between them. The CDR3 DNA reads as TGTGCCAGCAGCGGTTCAGGGGAGACTGAAGCTTTCTTT. It specifies CASSGSGETEAFF.

This clonotype has at least ten counts. The chain recombines TRBV5-6 with TRBJ1-2; 8 bases align to TRBD1. The CDR3 is 16 amino acids. Trimming took 2 bases from V and 7 from J; bases not matched to a gene: 13. CDR1 and CDR2 (germline): SGHDT, YYEEEE. CDR3: CASSLLSQGGSVGYTF. The CDR3 DNA reads as TGTGCCAGCAGCTTACTATCACAGGGGGGGAGTGTTGGCTACACCTTC.